This TCR beta chain was observed in a study of shared clonotypes between healthy human individuals. Study background: A few men and a couple of women, aged 18 to 49, were donors.

The V gene lost 7 bases and the J gene lost 9 bases, with 16 bases spanning the gap. The CDR3 loop spans 13 amino acids. Germline CDR1 MGHRA, CDR2 YSYEKL. Genomic DNA per cell subset filled all wells of several immunoSEQ plates. Repertoires were generated with immunoSEQ multiplex PCR, while TCRdb's copy carries only in-frame clones and drops some. The data contain some 2,000,000 clones, 85% to 95% of them singletons. Naive CD8 isolation took CD45RO-negative cells positively selected for CCR7 and excluded terminally differentiated effector memory CD45RA+ cells. The TCR sequence derives from a man aged 18 to 29 in good health. Material for sequencing was naive CD8+ T cells sorted from blood. The chain combines TRBV4-1 with TRBJ2-1; no clear D. Written as DNA, the CDR3 is TGCGCCAGCAACCCGACTGGAGTGGGTGAGCAGTTCTTC. Protein sequence: CASNPTGVGEQFF.